This entry describes one TCR beta chain. Its antigen is unknown. This record comes from a study of cytomegalovirus exposure and HLA in healthy donors. The PCR was carried out with 60 Vbeta primers and 13 Jbeta primers. Assay used: immunoSEQ multiplex PCR; TCRdb lists only in-frame clones, some missing. Among 85,000 to 100,000 clones listed, about 74% were seen once. The CDR3 contains 15 residues. CDR1 is SGHVS, CDR2 FNYEAQ, per germline. Trimming stripped 2 bases from V and 0 bases from J, with 8 bases between. Broader study findings: Some V segments, TRBV6-2 and TRBV6-3 among them, were indistinguishable and were therefore excluded. The study listed under 200 cytomegalovirus-associated TCR beta chains. In all likelihood, a cluster of highly shared sequence variants was a sequencing artifact.

The sample consisted of PBMCs. The receptor was isolated from a man aged 55 to 69 in good health and CMV-seropositive. The chain is built from TRBV7-6 and TRBJ2-1; D uncertain. The CDR3 DNA reads as TGTGCCAGCAGCTTAATGGCCGCCTCCTACAATGAGCAGTTCTTC. Protein: CASSLMAASYNEQFF.